One sample yielded the 9 T cell receptor beta chains listed below, sequenced in a study of identifying expanded T cells in peripheral blood. Some clones are missing from TCRdb's copy, which holds only in-frame ones; the method was immunoSEQ multiplex PCR. Of 95,000 to 150,000 clones listed, roughly 84% are singletons. Sequences were obtained from blood. These receptors all come from a person aged 18 to 70 in good health.

The chain has TRBV9 and TRBJ1-2; 7 bases agree with TRBD1. The germline CDR1 and CDR2 sequences are SGDLS and YYNGEE. V trimming: 0 bases; J trimming: 6 bases; junction bases outside the gene matches: 5. This CDR3 contains 14 residues. CDR3 in amino acids: CASSVGTGRNGYTF. CDR3 DNA sequence: TGTGCCAGCAGCGTAGGGACAGGCAGGAATGGCTACACCTTC.

This CDR3 reads CASSYSGLSGHGYTF. For the CDR3, the DNA is TGTGCCAGCAGTTACTCTGGGCTTTCAGGCCATGGCTACACCTTC. The chain employs TRBV6-5 and TRBJ1-2; D is ambiguous. Trimming shortened V by 0 bases and J by 6 bases, and 14 bases separated the two germline ends. Per the germline V gene, CDR1 is MNHEY and CDR2 is SVGAGI. This CDR3 has 15 residues.

This clone has a single count. The J gene is TRBJ2-7, the V gene TRBV7-9; TRBD1 matches at 7 bases. The V segment lost 4 bases and the J segment 4 bases; nucleotides outside the gene matches: 10. The CDR3 spans 15 residues. The V gene's germline CDR1 is SEHNR and CDR2 FQNEAQ (reference sequence). CDR3 nucleotide sequence: TGTGCCAGCAGCTCTATCCGACAGGGACCATACGAGCAGTACTTC. It is translated as CASSSIRQGPYEQYF.

This clone was counted only a few times. The chain couples TRBV2 to TRBJ2-1, with D perhaps matching TRBD2 (7 bases). From germline, CDR1 is SNHLY and CDR2 FYNNEI. This CDR3 comprises 18 residues. Trimming took off 5 bases at V and 7 bases at J, with 27 bases between the two ends. The CDR3 nucleotides read TGTGCCAGCAGTCCCAGAAGGGGGGGCTCCCCCGGGGGGAATGAGCAGTTCTTC. Its protein product is CASSPRRGGSPGGNEQFF.

The rearrangement links TRBV5-4 to TRBJ1-1; unclear D gene. Per germline, CDR1 SGHNT and CDR2 YYREEE (reference sequence). Trimming removed 0 bases at V and 10 bases at J, with 10 bases between. There are 12 residues in the CDR3. CDR3 loop: CASSLDRLGAFF. The CDR3 region has the DNA TGTGCCAGCAGCTTGGACAGATTGGGAGCTTTCTTT.

The rearrangement uses TRBV11-1 and TRBJ1-1; D gene ambiguous. The V gene lost 2 bases and the J gene lost 0 bases, with 1 base spanning the gap. The germline V gene encodes CDR1 SGHAT and CDR2 FQDESV (reference sequence). The CDR3 runs 12 residues. CDR3 protein: CASSLMNTEAFF. The CDR3 DNA reads TGTGCCAGCAGCTTAATGAACACTGAAGCTTTCTTT.

The V call is TRBV30, the J call TRBJ1-1, with TRBD1 as a possible D gene (5 bases). V dropped 4 bases and J dropped 10 bases, with 13 bases sitting between them. The germline gives CDR1 GTSNPN, CDR2 SVGIG (reference sequence). CDR3 length equals 11 residues. The CDR3 sequence is CAWITVDTAFF. The CDR3 DNA reads TGTGCCTGGATCACTGTGGACACAGCTTTCTTT.

The rearrangement links TRBV12-5 to TRBJ1-4, with D uncertain. CDR1 and CDR2 from the germline V gene are LGHNT and FRNRAP. Trimming left V 5 bases short and J 0 bases short, with 7 bases between. There are 14 residues in the CDR3. Here the CDR3 reads CASGPEATNEKLFF. CDR3 nucleotide sequence: TGTGCTAGTGGTCCAGAGGCAACTAATGAAAAACTGTTTTTT. The complete variable domain, with remaining parts taken from reference TRBV12-5 and TRBJ1-4, reads DARVTQTPRHKVTEMGQEVTMRCQPILGHNTVFWYRQTMMQGLELLAYFRNRAPLDDSGMPKDRFSAEMPDATLATLKIQPSEPRDSAVYFCASGPEATNEKLFFGSGTQLSVL.

This clone appeared a single time. The genes are TRBV5-1 and TRBJ1-1; D is perhaps TRBD1 (5 bases). Germline CDR1 reads SGHRS; CDR2 reads YFSETQ. Trimming pared 0 bases from V and 3 bases from J, leaving 12 bases between. This CDR3 has 15 residues. This chain's CDR3 is CASSLASGGHTEAFF. The CDR3 nucleotides are TGCGCCAGCAGCTTGGCCAGTGGGGGTCACACTGAAGCTTTCTTT.